This TCR beta chain was documented in a study of T-cell memory formation after mild COVID-19. Study-level findings and limits: There was a balanced CD4/CD8 profile in clones contracting day 15 to 85, and later expanders leaned CD4+. Memory sampled before infection contained some responding clones, suggesting cross-reactive memory joined. CD8+ contracting clones occupied EMRA, while CD4+ ones occupied mainly CM and EM.

In TCRdb, the 5' RACE reads were re-called with MiXCR into one record per CDR3 protein. This sample has approximately 150,000 distinct CDR3 sequences, with around 21% found just once. Comments on this clonotype: Antigen unknown.

V shed 1 base, J shed 0 bases, and the junction held 2 bases outside the gene matches. The germline V gene has CDR1 LGHDT and CDR2 YNNKEL (reference sequence). This CDR3 region has 16 residues. Sequencing was carried out using PBMCs or a T cell subset sorted from them (not recorded which). The chain carries TRBV3-1 and TRBJ2-4; the match to TRBD2 covers 8 bases. The sequence was collected from an adult woman who had mild COVID-19 (a few samples of this study predate the infection). Cell type and time point are not known. CDR3 region: CASSQGREGAKNIQYF. The CDR3 DNA reads TGTGCCAGCAGCCAAGGACGGGAGGGAGCCAAAAACATTCAGTACTTC.